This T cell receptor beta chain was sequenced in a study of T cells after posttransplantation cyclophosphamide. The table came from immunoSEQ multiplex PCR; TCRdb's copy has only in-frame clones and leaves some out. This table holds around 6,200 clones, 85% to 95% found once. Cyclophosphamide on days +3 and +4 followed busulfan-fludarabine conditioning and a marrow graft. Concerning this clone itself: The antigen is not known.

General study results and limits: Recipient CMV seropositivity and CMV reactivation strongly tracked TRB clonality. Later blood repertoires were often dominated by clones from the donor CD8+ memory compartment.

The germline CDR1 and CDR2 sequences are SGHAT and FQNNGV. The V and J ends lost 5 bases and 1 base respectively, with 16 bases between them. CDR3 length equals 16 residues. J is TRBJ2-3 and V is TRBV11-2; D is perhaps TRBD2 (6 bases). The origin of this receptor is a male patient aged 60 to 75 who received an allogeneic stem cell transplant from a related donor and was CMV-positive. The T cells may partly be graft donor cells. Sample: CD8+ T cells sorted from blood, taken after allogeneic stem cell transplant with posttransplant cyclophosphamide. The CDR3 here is CASSPLMGGGTDTQYF. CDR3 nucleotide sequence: TGTGCCAGCAGCCCCCTAATGGGCGGGGGCACAGATACGCAGTATTTT.